The 22 T cell receptor beta chains listed next were all sequenced from one sample in a study of T cells in Graves' hyperthyroidism and ophthalmopathy (dated by TCRdb to the late 2010s). The library was produced with multiplex PCR. Data came from an Illumina HiSeq 2000. The TCR beta CDR3 regions were amplified from the RNA transcripts. A first-round RT-PCR of the TCR CDR3 used the HTBI primer set with the Qiagen OneStep RT-PCR kit. TCRdb took the public reads, trimmed them with fastp at Q25, ran MiXCR for clone calling and kept in-frame beta chains. For every CDR3 protein sequence, its rows merge into one entry that carries the most common genes and DNA. The sample profile shows about 350,000 distinct CDR3 sequences; less than 20% of them were found once. The ten biggest clones cover about 16% of the sample. The sample taken for sequencing was blood. Receptors originate from a middle-aged woman with Graves' ophthalmopathy.

This clonotype was counted ten times or more. The rearrangement joins TRBV27 to TRBJ1-1; 8 nucleotides align to TRBD1. V was pared by 6 bases and J by 1 base, with 10 bases of the junction left unmatched. This CDR3 contains 16 residues. Germline CDR1 is MNHEY and CDR2 is SMNVEV (reference sequence). CDR3 DNA: TGTGCCAGCAGCCTTAGGACAGGGTCGGGGAACACTGAAGCTTTCTTT. This sequence encodes CASSLRTGSGNTEAFF.

This clonotype was observed at least ten times. The V call is TRBV28, the J call TRBJ1-5; TRBD1 is a possible D gene (5 bases). The V gene's germline CDR1 is MDHEN and CDR2 SYDVKM. The CDR3 length is 17 residues. Trimming cost V 4 bases and J 5 bases, with 21 bases left between them. CDR3: CASSSGPNSRRDQPQHF. For the CDR3, the DNA is TGTGCCAGCAGTTCGGGACCAAATTCTAGGCGAGATCAGCCCCAGCATTTT.

This clonotype came up many times. The chain joins TRBV5-1 to TRBJ1-3, with D uncertain. The V gene lost 0 bases and the J gene lost 0 bases, with 7 bases spanning the gap. Germline assignment: CDR1 SGHRS and CDR2 YFSETQ. The CDR3 is 15 amino acids. The CDR3 nucleotides are TGCGCCAGCAGCTTGGAGTCGTTCTCTGGAAACACCATATATTTT. Residues: CASSLESFSGNTIYF.

This clonotype was counted many times. The chain's CDR3 is CASSPTVADTQYF. CDR3 coding DNA: TGCGCCAGCAGCCCGACGGTTGCAGATACGCAGTATTTT. The V gene is TRBV5-1, the J gene TRBJ2-3; no clear D. CDR1 is SGHRS, CDR2 YFSETQ, per germline. V lost 4 bases and J 4 bases, leaving 10 bases between the germline ends. CDR3 length: 13 residues.

This clonotype was observed many times. The chain has TRBV11-2 and TRBJ2-2, with unresolved D. Looked up from germline, CDR1 is SGHAT and CDR2 is FQNNGV. Trimming stripped 7 bases from V and 5 bases from J, with 11 bases between. This CDR3 comprises 13 residues. CDR3 residues: CASTKTGTGELFF. In nucleotides, the CDR3 is TGTGCCAGCACCAAGACTGGTACCGGGGAGCTGTTTTTT.

This clonotype was counted at least ten times. The chain couples TRBV15 to TRBJ1-2; 9 nucleotides line up with TRBD1. J was trimmed by 8 bases and V by 5 bases; bases with no gene match: 15. From germline, CDR1 is LNHNV and CDR2 YYDKDF (reference sequence). The CDR3 extends over 16 amino acids. The CDR3 bases are TGTGCCACCAGCGACCTAGACCCGGGACAGGGTAAAGGCTACACCTTC. Translation gives CATSDLDPGQGKGYTF.

This clonotype was recorded many times. The rearrangement links TRBV6-5 to TRBJ2-3; TRBD1 matches 8 bases. After removal of 3 bases from V and 1 base from J, the junction contained 3 bases not matched to a gene. Germline V gives CDR1 MNHEY, CDR2 SVGAGI. The CDR3 covers 15 residues. CDR3 protein: CASSYQGARTDTQYF. The CDR3 bases are TGTGCCAGCAGTTATCAGGGGGCCCGCACAGATACGCAGTATTTT.

This clonotype was seen repeatedly, ten times or more. The genes are TRBV2 and TRBJ1-2, with D uncertain. V lost 4 bases to trimming and J lost 5 bases, with 14 bases between them. The CDR3 consists of 14 residues. Germline V gives CDR1 SNHLY, CDR2 FYNNEI. CDR3 nucleotide sequence: TGTGCCAGCAGTGTAAGCAATTTGGGATATGGCTACACCTTC. Translation: CASSVSNLGYGYTF.

This clonotype was observed at least ten times. V usage is TRBV20-1 and J usage is TRBJ1-1; the match to TRBD1 covers 8 bases. The CDR3 covers 16 residues. The germline V gene has CDR1 DFQATT and CDR2 SNEGSKA (reference sequence). V lost 5 bases, J lost 3 bases, and 14 bases stayed unmatched. As DNA, the CDR3 is TGCAGTGCTGAGGATAGCCACAACAGGGGGTACACTGAAGCTTTCTTT. This codes for CSAEDSHNRGYTEAFF.

This clonotype has ten or more counts. V is TRBV11-2 and J is TRBJ1-1, with D perhaps matching TRBD1 (5 bases). V shed 4 bases and J shed 0 bases, with 12 bases lying between them. CDR3 length: 15 amino acids. CDR1 and CDR2 from the germline V gene are SGHAT and FQNNGV. The CDR3 sequence is CASSSTRGMNTEAFF. The CDR3 region has the DNA TGTGCCAGCAGCTCCACGCGGGGGATGAACACTGAAGCTTTCTTT.

This clonotype was found many times. The rearrangement uses TRBV12-3 or TRBV12-4 and TRBJ1-1, with D uncertain. V gave up 1 base and J gave up 5 bases, with 14 bases separating them. This CDR3 contains 15 residues. Here the CDR3 DNA reads TGTGCCAGCAGTTTAGACTGGCAGCCGGGGACTGAAGCTTTCTTT. This gives the protein CASSLDWQPGTEAFF.

Only a few counts were recorded for this clonotype. The rearrangement joins TRBV30 to TRBJ1-5; weak D call: TRBD1 (6 bases). This CDR3 has 13 amino acids. V lost 4 bases, J lost 5 bases, and 12 bases lay in between. Germline V CDR1 and CDR2: GTSNPN, SVGIG (reference sequence). The DNA for the CDR3 is TGTGCCTGGACGGGGGGGCGCGATCAGCCCCAGCATTTT. The encoded protein is CAWTGGRDQPQHF.

The sample holds many counts of this clonotype. The V and J genes are TRBV12-5 and TRBJ1-1; D ambiguous. This CDR3 is built from 13 residues. Germline CDR1 reads LGHNT; CDR2 reads FRNRAP. V lost 5 bases, J lost 1 base, and 8 bases lay in between. This chain's CDR3 is CASGTPKNTEAFF. In DNA form, the CDR3 reads TGTGCTAGTGGTACCCCCAAGAACACTGAAGCTTTCTTT.

This clonotype was seen more than once but under ten times. The V gene is TRBV11-2, the J gene TRBJ2-1, with 8 bases matching TRBD2. The CDR3 loop spans 13 amino acids. Germline CDR1 SGHAT, CDR2 FQNNGV. V dropped 3 bases and J dropped 9; count of bases not matched to a gene: 4. The CDR3 sequence is CASSFPLAAEQFF. For the CDR3, the DNA is TGTGCCAGCAGCTTCCCACTAGCGGCTGAGCAGTTCTTC.

This clonotype came up many times. This chain links TRBV28 with TRBJ2-7; TRBD2 is a possible D gene (5 bases). Trimming pared 7 bases from V and 3 bases from J, leaving 16 bases between. The CDR3 runs to 14 residues. Germline V gene lookup returns CDR1 MDHEN and CDR2 SYDVKM. Here the CDR3 reads CASTPRQEDYEQYF. In nucleotides, the CDR3 is TGTGCCAGCACCCCAAGGCAGGAGGACTACGAGCAGTACTTC.

This clonotype showed up many times. This chain links TRBV11-2 with TRBJ1-3; D possibly corresponds to TRBD1 (6 bases). Germline V gives CDR1 SGHAT, CDR2 FQNNGV. The CDR3 extends over 17 amino acids. Trimming pared 5 bases from V and 2 bases from J, leaving 19 bases between. The chain's CDR3 is CASSLESGAFTGNTIYF. The CDR3 DNA reads as TGTGCCAGCAGCCTCGAATCGGGGGCTTTTACTGGAAACACCATATATTTT.

This clonotype was detected ten times or more. J is TRBJ2-7 and V is TRBV3-1; 9 nucleotides agree with TRBD2. V shed 5 bases and J 2 bases; nucleotides not matched to a gene: 4. CDR3 length equals 14 residues. Germline V lookup: CDR1 LGHDT, CDR2 YNNKEL (reference sequence). The CDR3 spells CASSRASGTYEQYF. DNA of the CDR3: TGTGCCAGCAGCAGGGCTAGCGGGACCTACGAGCAGTACTTC.

This clonotype was counted many times. This chain joins TRBV12-3 or TRBV12-4 and TRBJ1-1; D uncertain. The CDR3 is 13 amino acids. Between the trimmed V and J ends, which lost 7 bases and 0 bases, there was a span of 9 bases. For the CDR3, the DNA is TGTGCCAGCAAGGTTAACCTGAACACTGAAGCTTTCTTT. Translated: CASKVNLNTEAFF.

This clonotype was seen ten or more times. The rearrangement joins TRBV9 to TRBJ2-7, with TRBD2 matching over 7 bases. The ends lost 4 bases at V and 0 bases at J; junction bases unmatched: 4. This CDR3 is built from 14 residues. Per the germline V gene, CDR1 is SGDLS and CDR2 is YYNGEE. CDR3 sequence: CASSPRDYSYEQYF. CDR3 nucleotide sequence: TGTGCCAGCAGCCCACGGGACTACTCCTACGAGCAGTACTTC. The variable domain in full, with the rest retrieved from reference TRBV9 and TRBJ2-7, is DSGVTQTPKHLITATGQRVTLRCSPRSGDLSVYWYQQSLDQGLQFLIQYYNGEERAKGNILERFSAQQFPDLHSELNLSSLELGDSALYFCASSPRDYSYEQYFGPGTRLTVT.

The chain uses TRBV6-1 and TRBJ1-5; the D is unclear. The V end was cut by 2 bases, the J end by 7 bases, with 6 bases between. The germline V gene has CDR1 MNHNS and CDR2 SASEGT. The CDR3 has 12 residues. The CDR3 loop reads CASSESPQPQHF. DNA of the CDR3: TGTGCCAGCAGTGAATCACCCCAGCCCCAGCATTTT.

This clonotype was observed at least ten times. The chain combines TRBV28 with TRBJ1-2, with D unresolved. Germline V gene sequence: CDR1 MDHEN, CDR2 SYDVKM. This CDR3 comprises 12 residues. Trimming removed 2 bases from V and 6 bases from J, with 7 bases in between. The CDR3 DNA follows: TGTGCCAGCAGTTTAAGGGAGAATGGCTACACCTTC. Encoded protein: CASSLRENGYTF.

This clonotype was counted at least ten times. Compared with germline, one end of the junction differs, possibly owing to a read error. This chain links TRBV7-9 with TRBJ1-2; no firm D call. Germline-derived CDR1 and CDR2 are SEHNR and FQNEAQ (reference sequence). The CDR3 totals 13 residues. In DNA form, the CDR3 reads TGTGCCAGCAGCTTTCCGGTCCACGAAAGTTCTAACTTC. Amino acid sequence: CASSFPVHESSNF. Full variable domain (rest looked up from reference TRBV7-9 and TRBJ1-2): DTGVSQNPRHKITKRGQNVTFRCDPISEHNRLYWYRQTLGQGPEFLTYFQNEAQLEKSRLLSDRFSAERPKGSFSTLEIQRTEQGDSAMYLCASSFPVHESSNFGSGTRLTVV.